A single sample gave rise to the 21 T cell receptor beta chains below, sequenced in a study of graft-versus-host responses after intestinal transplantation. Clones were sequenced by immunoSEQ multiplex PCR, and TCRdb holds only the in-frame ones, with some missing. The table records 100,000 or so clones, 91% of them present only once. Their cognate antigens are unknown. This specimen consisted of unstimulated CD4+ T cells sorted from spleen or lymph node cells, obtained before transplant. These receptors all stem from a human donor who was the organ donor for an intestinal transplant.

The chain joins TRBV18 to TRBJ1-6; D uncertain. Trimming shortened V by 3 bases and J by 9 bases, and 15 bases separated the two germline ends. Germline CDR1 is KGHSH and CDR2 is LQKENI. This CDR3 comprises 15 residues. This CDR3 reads CASSPEAIEGSPLHF. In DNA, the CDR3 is TGTGCCAGCTCACCCGAAGCCATCGAGGGTTCACCCCTCCACTTT.

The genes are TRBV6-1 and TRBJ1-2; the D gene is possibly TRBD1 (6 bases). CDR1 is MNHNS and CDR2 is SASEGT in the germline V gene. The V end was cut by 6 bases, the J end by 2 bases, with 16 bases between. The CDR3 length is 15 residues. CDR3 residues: CASRPNDRYNYGYTF. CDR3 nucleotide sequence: TGTGCCAGCAGGCCGAACGACAGGTACAACTATGGCTACACCTTC.

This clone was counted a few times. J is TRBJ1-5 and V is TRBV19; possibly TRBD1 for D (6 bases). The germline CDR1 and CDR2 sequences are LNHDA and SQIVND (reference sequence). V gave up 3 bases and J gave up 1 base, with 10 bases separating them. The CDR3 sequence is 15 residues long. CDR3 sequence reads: CASSMGQGSNQPQHF. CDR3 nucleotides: TGTGCCAGTAGTATGGGCCAGGGGAGCAATCAGCCCCAGCATTTT.

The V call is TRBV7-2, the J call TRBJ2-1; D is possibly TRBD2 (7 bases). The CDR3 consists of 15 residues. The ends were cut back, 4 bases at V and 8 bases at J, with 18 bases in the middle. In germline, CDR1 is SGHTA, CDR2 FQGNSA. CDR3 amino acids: CASSSQAGAGDEQFF. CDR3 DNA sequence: TGTGCCAGCAGCTCCCAGGCGGGGGCAGGGGATGAGCAGTTCTTC.

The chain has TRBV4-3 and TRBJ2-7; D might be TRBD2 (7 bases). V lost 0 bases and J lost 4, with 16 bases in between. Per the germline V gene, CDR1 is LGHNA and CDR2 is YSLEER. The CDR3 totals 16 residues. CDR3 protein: CASSQDPGGGLYEQYF. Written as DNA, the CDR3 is TGCGCCAGCAGCCAAGATCCAGGCGGGGGCCTTTACGAGCAGTACTTC.

The CDR3 DNA reads TGTGCCAGCAGCCAGGCTACTAGCGGGGCCCCCTACGAGCAGTACTTC. Translation gives CASSQATSGAPYEQYF. The rearrangement links TRBV5-4 to TRBJ2-7; 10 bases are shared with TRBD2. The CDR3 contains 16 residues. Germline CDR1 is SGHNT and CDR2 is YYREEE (reference sequence). After removal of 4 bases from V and 2 bases from J, the junction contained 9 bases not matched to a gene. Combining the CDR3 with reference TRBV5-4 and TRBJ2-7 gives the whole variable domain ETGVTQSPTHLIKTRGQQVTLRCSSQSGHNTVSWYQQALGQGPQFIFQYYREEENGRGNFPPRFSGLQFPNYSSELNVNALELDDSALYLCASSQATSGAPYEQYFGPGTRLTVT.

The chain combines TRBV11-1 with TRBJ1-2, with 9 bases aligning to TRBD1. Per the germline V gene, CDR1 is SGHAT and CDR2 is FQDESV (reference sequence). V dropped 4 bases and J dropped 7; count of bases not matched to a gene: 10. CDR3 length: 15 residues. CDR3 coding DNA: TGTGCCAGCAGCTCTCGTCCCGGGACAGGGACTGGCTACACCTTC. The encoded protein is CASSSRPGTGTGYTF.

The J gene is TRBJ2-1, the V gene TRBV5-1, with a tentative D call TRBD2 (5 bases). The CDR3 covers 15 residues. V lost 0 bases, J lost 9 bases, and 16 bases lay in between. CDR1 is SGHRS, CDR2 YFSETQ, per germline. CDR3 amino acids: CASSLERYHATEQFF. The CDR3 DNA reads TGCGCCAGCAGCTTGGAGCGGTACCACGCTACTGAGCAGTTCTTC.

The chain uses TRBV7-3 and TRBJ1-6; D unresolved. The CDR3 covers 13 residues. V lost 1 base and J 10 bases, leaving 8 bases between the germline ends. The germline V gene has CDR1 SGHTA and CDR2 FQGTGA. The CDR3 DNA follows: TGTGCCAGCAGCTTAATGGCTCAATCACCCCTCCACTTT. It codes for CASSLMAQSPLHF. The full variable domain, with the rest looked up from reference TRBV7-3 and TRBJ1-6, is GAGVSQTPSNKVTEKGKYVELRCDPISGHTALYWYRQSLGQGPEFLIYFQGTGAADDSGLPNDRFFAVRPEGSVSTLKIQRTERGDSAVYLCASSLMAQSPLHFGNGTRLTVT.

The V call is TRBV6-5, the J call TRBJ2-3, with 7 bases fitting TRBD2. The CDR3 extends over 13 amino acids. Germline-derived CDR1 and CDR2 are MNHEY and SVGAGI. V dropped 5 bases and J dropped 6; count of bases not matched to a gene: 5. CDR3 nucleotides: TGTGCCAGCAGTCTAGCGGCCAAGGATACGCAGTATTTT. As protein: CASSLAAKDTQYF.

The CDR3, as DNA: TGTGCCAGCAGCGGGGACAGGGGTAGGGGTGAGCAGTTCTTC. This translates into CASSGDRGRGEQFF. The chain employs TRBV9 and TRBJ2-1, with 10 positions matching TRBD1. The CDR3 consists of 14 residues. The trim removed 3 bases at V and 9 bases at J, leaving 6 bases unmatched. The germline V gene has CDR1 SGDLS and CDR2 YYNGEE.

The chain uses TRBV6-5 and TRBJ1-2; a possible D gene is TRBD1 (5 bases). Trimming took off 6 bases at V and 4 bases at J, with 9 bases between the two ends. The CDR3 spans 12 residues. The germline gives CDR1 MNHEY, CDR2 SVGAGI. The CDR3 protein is CASSRTSYGYTF. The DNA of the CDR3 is TGTGCCAGCAGCCGGACATCCTATGGCTACACCTTC.

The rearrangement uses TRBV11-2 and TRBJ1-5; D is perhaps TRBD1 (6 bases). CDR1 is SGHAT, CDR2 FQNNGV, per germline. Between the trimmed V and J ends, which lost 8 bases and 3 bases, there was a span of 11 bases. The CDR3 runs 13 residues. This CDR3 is CASSGGINQPQHF. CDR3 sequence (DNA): TGTGCCAGCTCGGGGGGCATCAATCAGCCCCAGCATTTT.

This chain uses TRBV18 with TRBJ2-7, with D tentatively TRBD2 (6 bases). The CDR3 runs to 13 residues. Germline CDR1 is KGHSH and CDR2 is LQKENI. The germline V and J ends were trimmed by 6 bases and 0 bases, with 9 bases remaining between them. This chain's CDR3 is CASSTGGSYEQYF. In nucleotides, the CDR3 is TGTGCCAGCTCCACCGGGGGCTCCTACGAGCAGTACTTC.

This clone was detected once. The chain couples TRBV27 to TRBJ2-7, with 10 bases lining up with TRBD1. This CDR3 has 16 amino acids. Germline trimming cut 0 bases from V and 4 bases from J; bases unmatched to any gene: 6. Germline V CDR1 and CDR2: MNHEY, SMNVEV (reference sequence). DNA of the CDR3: TGTGCCAGCAGTTTATCGTTAGGGACAGGGGCTTACGAGCAGTACTTC. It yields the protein CASSLSLGTGAYEQYF.

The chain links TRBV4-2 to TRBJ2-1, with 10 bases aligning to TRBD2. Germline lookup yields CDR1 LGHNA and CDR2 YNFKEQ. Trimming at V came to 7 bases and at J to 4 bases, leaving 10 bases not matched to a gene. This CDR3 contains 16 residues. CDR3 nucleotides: TGTGCCAGCATGCGGCTAGCGGGGGACCAGTACAATGAGCAGTTCTTC. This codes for CASMRLAGDQYNEQFF.

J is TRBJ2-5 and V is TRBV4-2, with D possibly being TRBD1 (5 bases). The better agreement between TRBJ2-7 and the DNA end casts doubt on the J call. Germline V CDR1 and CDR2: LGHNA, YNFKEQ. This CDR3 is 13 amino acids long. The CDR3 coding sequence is TGTGCCAGCAGCCAAGTGGGGCCCGACGAGCAGTACTTC. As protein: CASSQVGPDEQYF.

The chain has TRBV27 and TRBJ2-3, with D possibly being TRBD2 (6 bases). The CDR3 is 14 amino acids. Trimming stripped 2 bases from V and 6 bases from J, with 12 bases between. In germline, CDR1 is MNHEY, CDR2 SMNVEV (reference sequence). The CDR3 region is CASSLRGGGDTQYF. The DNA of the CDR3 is TGTGCCAGCAGTTTACGGGGAGGCGGCGATACGCAGTATTTT.

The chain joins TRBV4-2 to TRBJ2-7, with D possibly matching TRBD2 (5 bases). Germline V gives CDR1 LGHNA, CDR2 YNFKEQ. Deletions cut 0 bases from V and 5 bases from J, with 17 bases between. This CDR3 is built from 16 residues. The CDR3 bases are TGTGCCAGCAGCCAAGATCTCAGACTAACACGGCACGAGCAGTACTTC. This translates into CASSQDLRLTRHEQYF.

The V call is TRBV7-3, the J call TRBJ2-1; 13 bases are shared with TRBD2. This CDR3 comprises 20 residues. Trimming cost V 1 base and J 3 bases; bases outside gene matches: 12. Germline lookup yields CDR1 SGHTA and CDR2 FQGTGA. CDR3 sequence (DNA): TGTGCCAGCAGCTTAATCGGAACTAGCGGGGGGGCCGAATACTACAATGAGCAGTTCTTC. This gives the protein CASSLIGTSGGAEYYNEQFF.

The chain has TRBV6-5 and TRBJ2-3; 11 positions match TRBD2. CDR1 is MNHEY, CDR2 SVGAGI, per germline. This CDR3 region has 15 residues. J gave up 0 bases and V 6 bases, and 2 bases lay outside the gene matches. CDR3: CASSPSGGSTDTQYF. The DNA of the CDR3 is TGTGCCAGCAGCCCTAGCGGGGGGAGCACAGATACGCAGTATTTT.